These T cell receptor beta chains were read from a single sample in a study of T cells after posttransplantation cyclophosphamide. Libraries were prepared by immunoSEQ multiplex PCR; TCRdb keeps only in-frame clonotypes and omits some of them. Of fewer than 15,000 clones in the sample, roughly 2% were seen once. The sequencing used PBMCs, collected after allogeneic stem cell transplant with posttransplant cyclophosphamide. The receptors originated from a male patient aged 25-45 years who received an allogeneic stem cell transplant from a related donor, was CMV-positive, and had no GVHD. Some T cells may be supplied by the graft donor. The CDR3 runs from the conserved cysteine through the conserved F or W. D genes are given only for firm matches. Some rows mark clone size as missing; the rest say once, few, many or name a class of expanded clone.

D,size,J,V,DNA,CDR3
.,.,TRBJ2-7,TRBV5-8,TGTGCCAGCAGCTTGGACAGGCCACCCTACGAGCAGTACTTC,CASSLDRPPYEQYF
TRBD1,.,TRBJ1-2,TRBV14,TGTGCCAGCAGCCCGACAGGGGGCGATGGCTACACCTTC,CASSPTGGDGYTF
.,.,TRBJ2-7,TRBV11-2,TGTGCCAGCAGCCGCGGGCTCGAGCAGTACTTC,CASSRGLEQYF
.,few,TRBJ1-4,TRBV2,TGTGCCAGCAAGCGGGGGGCTAAAGAAAAACTGTTTTTT,CASKRGAKEKLFF
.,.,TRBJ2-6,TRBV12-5,TGTGCTAGTGGTTTGGGTGCGGGGGCCAACGTCCTGACTTTC,CASGLGAGANVLTF
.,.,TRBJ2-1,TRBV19,TGTGCCAGTAGTGGACAGTGGAGCTCCTACAATGAGCAGTTCTTC,CASSGQWSSYNEQFF
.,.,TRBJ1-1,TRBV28,TGTGCCAGCACCCTGGGGGCTTGGACTGAAGCTTTCTTT,CASTLGAWTEAFF
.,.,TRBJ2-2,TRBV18,TGTGCCAGCTCACCCCCACTAAGCACCGGGGAGCTGTTTTTT,CASSPPLSTGELFF
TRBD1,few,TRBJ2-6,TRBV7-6,TGTGCCAGCAGCTTAAACAGGGGGCCCGGGGCCAACGTCCTGACTTTC,CASSLNRGPGANVLTF
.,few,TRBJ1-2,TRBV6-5,TGTGCCAGCAGTAGTTTTTCAGGGGTTTATGGCTACACCTTC,CASSSFSGVYGYTF
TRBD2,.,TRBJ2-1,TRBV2,TGTGCCAGCAGGAGACTAGCGGGAGGGCCGAATGAGCAGTTCTTC,CASRRLAGGPNEQFF
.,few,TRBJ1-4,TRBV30,TGTGCCTGGAGTGTACCAGGGGTCGGTGAAAAACTGTTTTTT,CAWSVPGVGEKLFF
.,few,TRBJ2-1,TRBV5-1,TGCGCCAGCAGCGCCCGAGGGGGGGGGTACCTCTCCTACAATGAGCAGTTCTTC,CASSARGGGYLSYNEQFF
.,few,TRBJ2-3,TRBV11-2,TGTGCCAGCAGCTGGGGCGGAACTAGCACAGATACGCAGTATTTT,CASSWGGTSTDTQYF
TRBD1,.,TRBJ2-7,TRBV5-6,TGTGCCAGCAGCCAAGGACAGGGGGGCGAGCAGTACTTC,CASSQGQGGEQYF
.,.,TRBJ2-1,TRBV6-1,TGTGCCAGCAGTGAACTTAGTATGTACAATGAGCAGTTCTTC,CASSELSMYNEQFF
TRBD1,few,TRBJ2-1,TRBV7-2,TGTGCCAGCAGCCGGGCGACAGGGGAAGGCAATGAGCAGTTCTTC,CASSRATGEGNEQFF
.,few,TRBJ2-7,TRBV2,TGTGCCAGACGCCATCCGGAGGGCTTGTTTTACGAGCAGTACTTC,CARRHPEGLFYEQYF
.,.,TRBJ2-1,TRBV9,TGTGCCAGCAGGTCCGGGACACACTACAATGAGCAGTTCTTC,CASRSGTHYNEQFF
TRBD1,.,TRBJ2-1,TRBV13,TGTGCCAGCAGCGCCGACAGGGGATCTTACAATGAGCAGTTCTTC,CASSADRGSYNEQFF
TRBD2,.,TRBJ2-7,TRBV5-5,TGTGCCAGCAGCAAGAGCGGGGCACCCTACGAGCAGTACTTC,CASSKSGAPYEQYF
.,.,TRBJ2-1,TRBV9,TGTGCCAGCAGCCTTGGTCTGAGTTACAATGAGCAGTTCTTC,CASSLGLSYNEQFF
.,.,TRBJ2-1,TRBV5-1,TGCGCCAGCAGCTTGGCCCCCCAGGGATTCTGGTACTCCTACAATGAGCAGTTCTTC,CASSLAPQGFWYSYNEQFF
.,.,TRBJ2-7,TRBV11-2,TGTGCCAGCAGCTTATTAGCACGATTGGACGAGCAGTACTTC,CASSLLARLDEQYF
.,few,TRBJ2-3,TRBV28,TGCGCCAGCAGTATAGCAGTTACGCAGTATTTT,CASSIAVTQYF
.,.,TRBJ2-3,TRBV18,TGTGCCAGCTCACCTCGGACTTCTAGCACAGATACGCAGTATTTT,CASSPRTSSTDTQYF
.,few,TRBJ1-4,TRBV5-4,TGTGCCAGCAGCTTGGACGGGGGAAATGAAAAACTGTTTTTT,CASSLDGGNEKLFF
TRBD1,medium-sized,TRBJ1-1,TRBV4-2,TGTGCCAGCAGCCATGGAACCGGACAGGGGACTGAAGCTTTCTTT,CASSHGTGQGTEAFF
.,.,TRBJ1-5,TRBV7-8,TGTGCCAGCAGCTTAGCACAGACCAATCAGCCCCAGCATTTT,CASSLAQTNQPQHF
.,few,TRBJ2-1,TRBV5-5,TGTGCCAGCAGCTTGGAGTTTTCCAGAAATGAGCAGTTCTTC,CASSLEFSRNEQFF
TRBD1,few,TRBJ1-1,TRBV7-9,TGTGCCAGCAGCGCCTATGACAGGGCCACTGAAGCTTTCTTT,CASSAYDRATEAFF
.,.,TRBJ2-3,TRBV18,TGTGCCAGCTCATCCCTACTCCATCGGGGCACAGATACGCAGTATTTT,CASSSLLHRGTDTQYF
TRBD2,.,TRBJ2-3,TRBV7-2,TGTGCCAGCAGCTTATGGCGGGAGGCCGGGGGCACAGATACGCAGTATTTT,CASSLWREAGGTDTQYF
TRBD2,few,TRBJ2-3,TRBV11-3,TGTGCCAGCAGCTTGGGCGGGACTAGCGGAGCAGATACGCAGTATTTT,CASSLGGTSGADTQYF
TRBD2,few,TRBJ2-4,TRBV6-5,TGTGCCAGCAGATTAGGACTAGCGGGTGGTAACATTCAGTACTTC,CASRLGLAGGNIQYF
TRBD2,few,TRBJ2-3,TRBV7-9,TGTGCCAGCAGCTTAGCGAGTAGCGGGGGGAAGGCAGATACGCAGTATTTT,CASSLASSGGKADTQYF
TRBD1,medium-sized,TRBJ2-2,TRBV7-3,TGTGCCAGCGGACAGGGCAACACCGGGGAGCTGTTTTTT,CASGQGNTGELFF
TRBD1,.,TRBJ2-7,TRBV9,TGTGCCAGCAGCGTAGGGACAGGGAATCACTACGAGCAGTACTTC,CASSVGTGNHYEQYF
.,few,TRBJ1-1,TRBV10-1,TGCGCCAACCCCCGAGGGAAAGGCCCCGAAGCTTTCTTT,CANPRGKGPEAFF
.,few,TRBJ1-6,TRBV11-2,TGTGCCAGCAGCTTCAGGGACACCCCGAGCTCCTATAATTCACCCCTCCACTTT,CASSFRDTPSSYNSPLHF
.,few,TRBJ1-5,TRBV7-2,TGTGCCAGCAGCTTTTTAGGAGGGAAGCAGCCCCAGCATTTT,CASSFLGGKQPQHF
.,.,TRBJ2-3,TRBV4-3,TGCGCCAGCAGCCAAGGGTCCGGCGGCCGCGCAGATACGCAGTATTTT,CASSQGSGGRADTQYF
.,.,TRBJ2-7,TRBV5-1,TGCGCCAGCAGCGACAGCCCCTCCTACGAGCAGTACTTC,CASSDSPSYEQYF
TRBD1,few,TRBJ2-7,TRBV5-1,TGCGCCAGCAGCCCCACCGGGGCGGGACAGGGGTACGAGCAGTACTTC,CASSPTGAGQGYEQYF
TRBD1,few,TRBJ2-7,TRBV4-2,TGTGCCAGCAGCCAAACCATGGGCACAGGGGGCGTCTACGAGCAGTACTTC,CASSQTMGTGGVYEQYF
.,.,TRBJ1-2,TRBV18,TGTGCCAGCTCACCCGCATCGGTGGCCCCCTCGGGTGGCTACACCTTC,CASSPASVAPSGGYTF
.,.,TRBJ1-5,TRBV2,TGTGCCAGCAGTGAAGTACGACAGAGCAATCAGCCCCAGCATTTT,CASSEVRQSNQPQHF
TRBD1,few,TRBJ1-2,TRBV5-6,TGTGCCAGCAGTCCTTTGGACAGGAATTATGGCTACACCTTC,CASSPLDRNYGYTF
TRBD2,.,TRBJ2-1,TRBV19,TGTGCCAGTAGTGTGGCCGGGACTAGCAGTGAGCAGTTCTTC,CASSVAGTSSEQFF